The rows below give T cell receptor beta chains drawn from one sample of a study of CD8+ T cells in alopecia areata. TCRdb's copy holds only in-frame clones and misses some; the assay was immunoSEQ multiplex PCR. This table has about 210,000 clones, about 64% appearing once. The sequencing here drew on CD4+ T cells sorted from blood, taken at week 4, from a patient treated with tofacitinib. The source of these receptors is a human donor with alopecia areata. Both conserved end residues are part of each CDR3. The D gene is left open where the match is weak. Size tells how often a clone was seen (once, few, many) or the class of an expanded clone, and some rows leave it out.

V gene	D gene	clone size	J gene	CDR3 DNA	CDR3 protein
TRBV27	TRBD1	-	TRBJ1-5	TGTGCCAGCAGTTCGGGGACAGGGATTAGTAATCGCAATCAGCCCCAGCATTTT	CASSSGTGISNRNQPQHF
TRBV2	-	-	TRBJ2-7	TGTGCCAGCAGGGCAGGGATATTCTCCTACGAGCAGTACTTC	CASRAGIFSYEQYF
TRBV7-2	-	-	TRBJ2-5	TGTGCCAGCAGCAAGCTGGGGGTCCAAGAGACCCAGTACTTC	CASSKLGVQETQYF
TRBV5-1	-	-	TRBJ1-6	TGCGCCAGCTCTATATTGGGGGATAATTCACCCCTCCACTTT	CASSILGDNSPLHF
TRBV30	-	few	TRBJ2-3	TGTGCCTGGAGTGTGGGACAAGGGCCAGATACGCAGTATTTT	CAWSVGQGPDTQYF
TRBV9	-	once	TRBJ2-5	TGTGCCAGCAGCGTAGAACGTGGGACTCGGCAAGAGACCCAGTACTTC	CASSVERGTRQETQYF
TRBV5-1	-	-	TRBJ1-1	TGCGCCAGCAGCCTGGTTGGCCTGAACACTGAAGCTTTCTTT	CASSLVGLNTEAFF
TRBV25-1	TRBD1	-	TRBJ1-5	TGTGCCAGCAGTGAAGGGACAGGGGAGGATCAGCCCCAGCATTTT	CASSEGTGEDQPQHF
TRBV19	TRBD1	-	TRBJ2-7	TGTGCCAGTAGTGAATCGACAGGGCGGCACGAGCAGTACTTC	CASSESTGRHEQYF
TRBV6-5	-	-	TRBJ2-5	TGTGCCAGCAGTTATCGACTGGCGGAGACCCAGTACTTC	CASSYRLAETQYF
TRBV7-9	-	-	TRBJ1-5	TGTGCCAGCAGTTACTTAGGTGAGGATCAGCCCCAGCATTTT	CASSYLGEDQPQHF
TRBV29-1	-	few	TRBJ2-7	TGCAGCGTCCGCGACTCAGCGGTCTCCTACGAGCAGTACTTC	CSVRDSAVSYEQYF
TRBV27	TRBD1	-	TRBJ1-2	TGTGCCAGCAGCACCGGGACAGGGGGCTATGGCTACACCTTC	CASSTGTGGYGYTF
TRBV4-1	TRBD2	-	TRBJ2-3	TGCGCCAGCAGCCAAGATAGAACTAGCGGAGATACGCAGTATTTT	CASSQDRTSGDTQYF